What follows describes a single T cell receptor (beta chain). This clonotype was observed a few times. The antigen it recognizes is unknown. No clone much larger than this one lies a single base away; base qualities are absent. The data are from a study of T-cell memory formation after mild COVID-19 (dated by TCRdb to 2020 to 2022). Some background on the complete study: Most TCR sequence clusters were specific to one of the two donors. T-cell clones expanding and contracting after mild COVID-19 in a couple of donors were tracked by longitudinal TCRalpha and TCRbeta repertoire sequencing. Two young, previously healthy adult volunteers, one female and one male, were included in the cohort. Study-wide findings and limitations: Clones that contracted from day 15 to 85 showed balanced CD4/CD8 phenotypes, whereas a second wave of clones that expanded from day 15 to 37 leaned towards CD4+. Whether the second-wave clones peaking on day 37 were SARS-CoV-2 specific was not confirmed. The study included only a couple of mild cases, and larger cohorts that include severe cases with pre-infection samples were judged to be necessary. Some responding clones were detected in pre-infection memory, suggesting pre-existing cross-reactive memory T cells joined the SARS-CoV-2 response. Contracting CD4+ clones were found mainly in CM and EM memory subsets, while CD8+ clones were enriched in EMRA.

The sample was run on an Illumina NovaSeq 6000. TCRalpha and TCRbeta cDNA libraries were constructed by 5'RACE with constant-segment primers, with sample barcodes and unique molecular identifiers being introduced. Trizol reagent was used to extract RNA from every sample. Libraries were amplified in two PCR steps, with a second sample barcode and Illumina TruSeq adapters added in the second step. The libraries were sequenced on an Illumina NovaSeq using 2 x 150 bp paired-end reads. The original methods were these. Demultiplexing of reads and collapsing into UMI-guided consensus sequences were performed with migec v1.2.7. Using mixcr v2.1.11, UMI consensuses were aligned to TRA and TRB V and J templates and then assembled into clonotypes. Clonotypes were classified as expanded or contracted when called significant by both edgeR and NoisET, with noise models trained on biological replicates. For edgeR calls, the thresholds were a false discovery rate-adjusted p below 0.01 and a log2 fold-change of 1. As an exploratory analysis of dynamics, max-normalized trajectories of the 1000 most abundant clonotypes were examined with PCA combined with hierarchical clustering. The CD4 or CD8 phenotype of responding clones was assigned using the separately sequenced CD4+ and CD8+ repertoires. TCRdb reworked the public reads: Q25 trimming with fastp, MiXCR clone assembly, productive beta chains retained. Rows merge per CDR3 protein into single entries with the most common DNA and genes. The V and J calls, along with clone size, are taken from TCRdb and not from the paper's own processing. The sample records under 400,000 distinct CDR3 sequences, approximately 27% of which are singletons. The ten largest clones take up about 13% of the sample.

Ficoll-Paque density gradient centrifugation was the method used to isolate PBMCs. This clonotype was obtained from an adult woman who had mild COVID-19 (a few samples of this study predate the infection). The sample titles of this study are shuffled in the database, so cell type and time point are left out; the donor was told from shared clones. Sequencing was done on a sample of PBMCs or a T cell subset sorted from them (not recorded which).

The CDR3 loop reads CSVLAWAADEQYF. The nucleotide sequence is given as TGCAGCGTCCTAGCCTGGGCCGCCGACGAGCAGTACTTC. Rearrangement joined TRBV29-1 to TRBJ2-7; the D segment could be TRBD2, given 5 matching bases. The germline V gene provides CDR1 SQVTM and CDR2 ANQGSEA. V lost 6 bases and J lost 5 bases; the stretch between them is 17 bases long. Counted from cysteine to phenylalanine, this CDR3 has 13 amino acids. CDR3 DNA is the only sequence kept; it has 39 bases, read in frame from the first base.